The 6 T cell receptor beta chains below were found in one sample sequenced in a study of cytomegalovirus exposure and HLA in healthy donors. Primers included in the PCR were 60 Vbeta and 13 Jbeta primers. Generated by immunoSEQ multiplex PCR, the TCRdb table keeps only in-frame clones and is missing some. Of 200,000 to 250,000 clones listed, about 83% were seen once; the top ten hold 1.3%. Sequenced input: PBMCs. The receptors originated from a human donor in good health.

The chain uses TRBV30 and TRBJ2-7; 9 nucleotides align to TRBD1. This CDR3 comprises 14 residues. V shed 4 bases, J shed 5 bases, and the junction held 9 bases outside the gene matches. The V gene's germline CDR1 is GTSNPN and CDR2 SVGIG (reference sequence). The CDR3 nucleotides are TGTGCCTGGAAGACCGGGACAGGGCCACACGAGCAGTACTTC. Translated: CAWKTGTGPHEQYF. Supplemented by reference TRBV30 and TRBJ2-7, the full variable domain reads SQTIHQWPATLVQPVGSPLSLECTVEGTSNPNLYWYRQAAGRGLQLLFYSVGIGQISSEVPQNLSASRPQDRQFILSSKKLLLSDSGFYLCAWKTGTGPHEQYFGPGTRLTVT.

This clone was observed a few times. The rearrangement links TRBV4-2 to TRBJ2-6, with a weak D call TRBD1 (5 bases). Germline-derived CDR1 and CDR2 are LGHNA and YNFKEQ. This CDR3 comprises 18 residues. V lost 4 bases, J lost 1 base, and 17 bases lay in between. CDR3 nucleotides: TGTGCCAGCAGCCCCCGAATTGGGGCGACTTCTGGGGCCAACGTCCTGACTTTC. It translates to CASSPRIGATSGANVLTF.

The table lists this clone with a count of one. The rearrangement joins TRBV7-9 to TRBJ2-1; TRBD2 matches at 10 bases. This CDR3 has 14 amino acids. Trimming cost V 4 bases and J 7 bases; bases outside gene matches: 4. CDR1 and CDR2 from the germline V gene are SEHNR and FQNEAQ (reference sequence). In DNA, the CDR3 is TGTGCCAGCAGCTCCAGCGGGAGGGGTAATGAGCAGTTCTTC. Encoded protein: CASSSSGRGNEQFF.

The V gene is TRBV4-1, the J gene TRBJ2-7; D is ambiguous. CDR1 and CDR2 from the germline V gene are MGHRA and YSYEKL. The CDR3 runs 14 residues. V dropped 0 bases and J dropped 1 base, with 7 bases sitting between them. The CDR3 DNA sequence: TGCGCCAGCAGCCAAGATCCACTTTCCTACGAGCAGTACTTC. It codes for CASSQDPLSYEQYF.

V and J are TRBV18 and TRBJ2-2, with unresolved D. Germline V lookup: CDR1 KGHSH, CDR2 LQKENI. V gave up 3 bases and J gave up 14 bases, with 10 bases separating them. The CDR3 runs 11 residues. The DNA for the CDR3 is TGTGCCAGCTCACCGCCCGGTTACCTGTTTTTT. Its translation is CASSPPGYLFF.

The chain is built from TRBV19 and TRBJ1-1; a weak D match, TRBD1 (5 bases). CDR3 length: 13 residues. V was cut by 0 bases and J by 6 bases, with 8 bases left in between. The germline CDR1 and CDR2 sequences are LNHDA and SQIVND (reference sequence). The CDR3 protein is CASSIETGAEAFF. CDR3 nucleotides: TGTGCCAGTAGTATAGAAACAGGCGCTGAAGCTTTCTTT.